The clone carrying this T cell receptor (beta chain) has a handful of counts. Libraries were prepared by immunoSEQ multiplex PCR; TCRdb keeps only in-frame clonotypes and omits some of them. The sample has about 14,000 clones, 25% to 40% seen once. The data originate from a study of graft-versus-host responses after intestinal transplantation. The CDR3 has 14 residues. J gave up 8 bases and V 4 bases, and 9 bases lay outside the gene matches. Germline-derived CDR1 and CDR2 are MNHNY and SVGAGI (reference sequence). General observations from the study: Graft-donor T cell macrochimerism in patients accompanied high graft-versus-host to host-versus-graft clonal ratios in allografts.

V and J are TRBV6-6 and TRBJ1-1, with 8 positions matching TRBD1. The TCR sequence derives from a human patient who received an intestinal transplant. Sample: alloreactive CD4+ T cells from a mixed lymphocyte reaction culture, taken before intestinal transplant. Described subset: CFSE-low proliferating T cells sorted from roughly six-day pre-transplant mixed lymphocyte reaction (GvH or HvG direction). Here the CDR3 DNA reads TGTGCCAGCAGTTTTCCGACAGGGGTCATAGAAGCTTTCTTT. Amino acid sequence: CASSFPTGVIEAFF.